What follows are 17 T cell receptor beta chains derived from one specimen sequenced in a study of cytomegalovirus exposure and HLA in healthy donors. PCR used 60 Vbeta primers and 13 Jbeta primers. Generated by immunoSEQ multiplex PCR, the TCRdb table keeps only in-frame clones and is missing some. This table holds approximately 150,000 clones, about 76% found once. The source material was PBMCs. The receptors here all came from a woman younger than 30 in good health and CMV-seropositive.

The chain recombines TRBV9 with TRBJ2-1; TRBD1 matches at 7 bases. Germline V gene sequence: CDR1 SGDLS, CDR2 YYNGEE. The CDR3 is 12 amino acids. The V segment lost 6 bases and the J segment 7 bases; nucleotides outside the gene matches: 4. The CDR3 coding sequence is TGTGCCAGCAAGGGGGCCGAGAATGAGCAGTTCTTC. It codes for CASKGAENEQFF.

This sequence joins TRBV6-1 and TRBJ2-4; 8 bases fit TRBD2. With V trimmed by 5 bases and J by 8 bases, 11 bases remained unmatched. Germline lookup yields CDR1 MNHNS and CDR2 SASEGT. CDR3 length equals 15 residues. CDR3 bases: TGTGCCAGCAGTCCTCGGCGGGGGGCCCGGGACATTCAGTACTTC. Encoded protein: CASSPRRGARDIQYF.

The chain uses TRBV2 and TRBJ1-2; D unresolved. Trimming left V 2 bases short and J 2 bases short, with 12 bases between. From germline, CDR1 is SNHLY and CDR2 FYNNEI. The length of the CDR3 is 15 residues. CDR3 bases: TGTGCCAGCAGTGAACCTCGGGAACTGAACTATGGCTACACCTTC. Translation gives CASSEPRELNYGYTF.

There are a few counts of this clone. The chain is built from TRBV4-3 and TRBJ2-7, with D tentatively TRBD1 (6 bases). The CDR3 totals 15 residues. V lost 0 bases and J 3 bases, leaving 12 bases between the germline ends. Germline-derived CDR1 and CDR2 are LGHNA and YSLEER. CDR3 sequence reads: CASSQEPGQIYEQYF. The CDR3 DNA reads as TGCGCCAGCAGCCAAGAACCCGGACAGATCTACGAGCAGTACTTC.

The J gene is TRBJ2-7, the V gene TRBV2, with unresolved D. The CDR3 spans 11 residues. Germline V CDR1 and CDR2: SNHLY, FYNNEI. V lost 6 bases to trimming and J lost 6 bases, with 9 bases between them. CDR3 nucleotide sequence: TGTGCCAGCAGCCGACTCGCCGAGCAGTACTTC. This gives the protein CASSRLAEQYF.

This clone came up once. The CDR3 spells CASSVGSANTGELFF. DNA of the CDR3: TGTGCCAGCAGCGTAGGCAGCGCGAACACCGGGGAGCTGTTTTTT. V gene TRBV9 combines with J gene TRBJ2-2, with D uncertain. Trimming took 0 bases from V and 0 from J, leaving 6 bases between them. The CDR3 contains 15 residues. Germline assignment: CDR1 SGDLS and CDR2 YYNGEE.

The V and J genes are TRBV5-1 and TRBJ2-2, with 11 bases lining up with TRBD1. The germline gives CDR1 SGHRS, CDR2 YFSETQ. CDR3 size: 15 residues. The ends lost 6 bases at V and 4 bases at J; junction bases unmatched: 5. DNA of the CDR3: TGCGCCAGCAAGTGGGGGACAGGGGGCACCGGGGAGCTGTTTTTT. It encodes CASKWGTGGTGELFF.

The chain joins TRBV6-6 to TRBJ2-3; 9 nucleotides line up with TRBD1. This CDR3 has 13 amino acids. The V gene's germline CDR1 is MNHNY and CDR2 SVGAGI (reference sequence). The V segment lost 6 bases and the J segment 3 bases; nucleotides outside the gene matches: 1. This CDR3 reads CASRDRGTDTQYF. In DNA form, the CDR3 reads TGTGCCAGCAGGGACAGGGGAACAGATACGCAGTATTTT.

The chain has TRBV27 and TRBJ1-2; 7 bases are a match to TRBD1. From germline, CDR1 is MNHEY and CDR2 SMNVEV (reference sequence). J was trimmed by 4 bases and V by 5 bases; bases with no gene match: 10. The length of the CDR3 is 15 residues. Here the CDR3 DNA reads TGTGCCAGCAGTCCCAGGACAGGCGCGGGCTATGGCTACACCTTC. This encodes CASSPRTGAGYGYTF.

This chain uses TRBV28 with TRBJ2-5; D gene uncertain. V dropped 2 bases and J dropped 0 bases, with 7 bases sitting between them. Per germline, CDR1 MDHEN and CDR2 SYDVKM. The CDR3 runs to 14 residues. The CDR3 reads CASSLTDNQETQYF. Here the CDR3 DNA reads TGTGCCAGCAGTTTAACAGACAACCAAGAGACCCAGTACTTC.

This sequence joins TRBV2 and TRBJ1-3; D is possibly TRBD1 (5 bases). Trimming removed 7 bases from V and 8 bases from J, with 21 bases in between. The CDR3 covers 15 residues. CDR1 is SNHLY, CDR2 FYNNEI, per germline. The CDR3 region has the DNA TGTGCCAGCAATAGATTAGGGGAAGGCCGAGACACCATATATTTT. Amino acids: CASNRLGEGRDTIYF.

V gene TRBV30 combines with J gene TRBJ2-2, with 9 bases fitting TRBD1. The V gene end was trimmed by 3 bases and the J gene end by 4 bases; junction bases not matched to a gene: 6. Per the germline V gene, CDR1 is GTSNPN and CDR2 is SVGIG (reference sequence). The CDR3 sequence is 15 residues long. This CDR3 reads CAWRLRDRATGELFF. The CDR3 coding sequence is TGTGCCTGGAGACTCCGGGACAGGGCCACCGGGGAGCTGTTTTTT.

The V call is TRBV18, the J call TRBJ1-2; D possibly corresponds to TRBD1 (6 bases). Trimming stripped 2 bases from V and 4 bases from J, with 14 bases between. The CDR3 contains 15 residues. Germline V gene sequence: CDR1 KGHSH, CDR2 LQKENI. The CDR3 region is CASSPEAGAGYGYTF. In DNA, the CDR3 is TGTGCCAGCTCACCAGAGGCAGGGGCCGGCTATGGCTACACCTTC.

This clone was observed once. The chain links TRBV4-1 to TRBJ2-3, with TRBD2 matching over 12 bases. V lost 5 bases and J lost 0; bases outside the gene matches: 9. The CDR3 length is 18 residues. Per germline, CDR1 MGHRA and CDR2 YSYEKL. This CDR3 reads CASSSHASGGGSTDTQYF. CDR3 coding DNA: TGCGCCAGCAGCTCTCATGCTAGCGGGGGGGGTAGCACAGATACGCAGTATTTT.

CDR3 nucleotide sequence: TGTGCCAGCTTTGGGTACGGTACAGGGGGCGCCCCTGGAAACACCATATATTTT. This gives the protein CASFGYGTGGAPGNTIYF. V usage is TRBV11-2 and J usage is TRBJ1-3; 9 bases map to TRBD1. Germline CDR1 and CDR2: SGHAT and FQNNGV. J was trimmed by 2 bases and V by 8 bases; bases with no gene match: 16. CDR3 length: 18 residues.

This clone appeared a few times. This chain links TRBV6-4 with TRBJ2-2; D remains ambiguous. CDR3 length equals 13 residues. V lost 4 bases, J lost 0 bases, and 3 bases lay in between. Per germline, CDR1 MRHNA and CDR2 SNTAGT. In DNA form, the CDR3 reads TGTGCCAGCAGTGCTACGAACACCGGGGAGCTGTTTTTT. It translates to CASSATNTGELFF.

The gene calls are TRBV5-4 and TRBJ2-3; TRBD2 matches at 9 bases. V was clipped by 2 bases and J by 4 bases; unmatched bases: 11. CDR1 is SGHNT and CDR2 is YYREEE in the germline V gene (reference sequence). CDR3 length: 17 residues. CDR3 residues: CASSFSGSRGGADTQYF. As DNA, the CDR3 is TGTGCCAGCAGCTTTTCGGGGTCGCGGGGGGGCGCAGATACGCAGTATTTT.